The sequence of this TCR beta chain was determined in a study of response to subunit inactivated influenza vaccine. Study results and caveats: Few additional T cells are recruited per seasonal influenza vaccination, authors suggested.

Notes on this clonotype: The antigen is undetermined.

TCRdb passed the RT-PCR reads through MiXCR, listing each CDR3 protein once. The sample lists about 780,000 distinct CDR3 sequences, 15% to 20% seen once, with roughly 11% in the top ten. This CDR3 comprises 12 residues. From germline, CDR1 is SEHNR and CDR2 FQNEAQ (reference sequence). V dropped 1 base and J dropped 7 bases, with 6 bases sitting between them. The TCR originated in a man in his forties or fifties who received an inactivated influenza vaccine. This rearrangement joins TRBV7-9 to TRBJ2-3; D not certain. Sample: PBMCs from blood, taken roughly 5 days after vaccination. Here the CDR3 reads CASSLGGHTQYF. The CDR3 coding sequence is TGTGCCAGCAGCTTAGGAGGTCATACGCAGTATTTT.